Sequencing of this T cell receptor (beta chain) was carried out in a study of T cells after yellow fever vaccination. Study summary: Those fractions that held only low numbers of cells were prepared using the SMART-Seq v4 Ultra Low Input RNA kit.

Study results and caveats: Among primary-vaccination clones, most reappeared after the booster, at 95% to 96% for CD4 and under 90% for CD8. CD4 and CD8 compartments shared a small share of clonotypes.

Template-switching 5'RACE yielded the TCR cDNA; a universal primer site and UMIs were added in the process. TCRdb used MiXCR to reprocess the 5' RACE reads, holding one entry per CDR3 protein. The sample consists of over 300,000 distinct CDR3 sequences, over 3.5% of them appearing once. This clonotype was recorded at least ten times. Its antigen is as yet unknown. J lost 6 bases, V lost 3 bases, and 3 bases had no gene match. The CDR3 contains 15 residues. The starting material was PBMCs, obtained 5 days after the yellow fever booster vaccination. The chain uses TRBV12-3 or TRBV12-4 and TRBJ1-5, with TRBD1 matching 12 bases. This receptor was obtained from a man aged 18 to 35 who received the YFV17D yellow fever vaccine. This CDR3 reads CASSLGQGASQPQHF. Here the CDR3 DNA reads TGTGCCAGCAGTTTGGGACAGGGGGCTTCTCAGCCCCAGCATTTT.